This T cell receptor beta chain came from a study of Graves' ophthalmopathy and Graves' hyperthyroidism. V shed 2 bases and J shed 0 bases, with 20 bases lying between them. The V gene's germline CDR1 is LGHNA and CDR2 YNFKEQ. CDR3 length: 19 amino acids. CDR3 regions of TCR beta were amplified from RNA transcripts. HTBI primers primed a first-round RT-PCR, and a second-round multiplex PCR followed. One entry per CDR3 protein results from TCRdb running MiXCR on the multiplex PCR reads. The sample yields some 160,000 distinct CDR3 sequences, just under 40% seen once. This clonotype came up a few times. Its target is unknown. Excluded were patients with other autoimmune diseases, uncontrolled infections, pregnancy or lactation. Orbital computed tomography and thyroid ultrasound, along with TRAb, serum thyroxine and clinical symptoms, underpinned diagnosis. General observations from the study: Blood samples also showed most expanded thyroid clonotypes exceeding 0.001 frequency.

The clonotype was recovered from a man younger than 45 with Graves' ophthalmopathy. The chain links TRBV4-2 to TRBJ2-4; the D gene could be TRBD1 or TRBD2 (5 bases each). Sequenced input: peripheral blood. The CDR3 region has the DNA TGTGCCAGCAGCCAAAACCAAGGGACGGTGAGCATAGCCAAAAACATTCAGTACTTC. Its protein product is CASSQNQGTVSIAKNIQYF.